Listed here are 21 T cell receptor beta chains from one sample, sequenced in a study of T cell changes during pregnancy in multiple sclerosis. The repertoire was sequenced with immunoSEQ multiplex PCR; TCRdb's copy has only in-frame clones and lacks some. The table records 81,000 or so clones, about 90% of them present only once. The starting material was PBMCs, obtained in the first trimester of pregnancy. The source is a female donor in good health, serving as a control in a pregnancy study. Some clones in this sample may be carry-over from other donors' samples.

V and J are TRBV10-1 and TRBJ2-3; 7 positions match TRBD2. The CDR3 is 13 amino acids. Trimming cost V 6 bases and J 6 bases; bases outside gene matches: 6. Germline V gene data show CDR1 as WNHNN and CDR2 as SYGVQD (reference sequence). CDR3 DNA: TGCGCCAGCAGGGCCGGGACTACCGATACGCAGTATTTT. It codes for CASRAGTTDTQYF.

This clone has more than one count but fewer than ten. The chain uses TRBV19 and TRBJ2-7, with 15 bases fitting TRBD2. The J segment lost 6 bases and the V segment lost 5 bases, leaving 11 bases of the junction unmatched. The CDR3 has 17 amino acids. The germline V gene encodes CDR1 LNHDA and CDR2 SQIVND (reference sequence). In DNA form, the CDR3 reads TGTGCCAGTAGTCTTACCTCCGGGACTAGCGGGAGGTTCGAGCAGTACTTC. Translation: CASSLTSGTSGRFEQYF.

The chain has TRBV7-9 and TRBJ1-6, with TRBD1 matching 8 bases. The CDR3 is 15 amino acids. J lost 9 bases, V lost 4 bases, and 8 bases had no gene match. Germline V gene sequence: CDR1 SEHNR, CDR2 FQNEAQ (reference sequence). The CDR3, as DNA: TGTGCCAGCAGCTCGCAGGGGGCGTCGATTTCACCCCTCCACTTT. It codes for CASSSQGASISPLHF.

The chain recombines TRBV5-1 with TRBJ1-1; maybe TRBD1 (5 bases). Trimming shortened V by 0 bases and J by 0 bases, and 9 bases separated the two germline ends. Germline V CDR1 and CDR2: SGHRS, YFSETQ. This CDR3 has 15 amino acids. The CDR3 bases are TGCGCCAGCAGCTTGGATTACAGGATGAACACTGAAGCTTTCTTT. Protein sequence: CASSLDYRMNTEAFF.

The chain employs TRBV6-6 and TRBJ1-1; D remains ambiguous. Trimming removed 7 bases from V and 1 base from J, with 4 bases in between. CDR3 length: 11 residues. Germline CDR1 is MNHNY and CDR2 is SVGAGI (reference sequence). Here the CDR3 reads CASTSNTEAFF. The CDR3, as DNA: TGTGCCAGCACATCGAACACTGAAGCTTTCTTT.

The genes are TRBV5-1 and TRBJ2-7; 10 nucleotides agree with TRBD2. This CDR3 has 19 residues. Trimming took 4 bases from V and 1 from J; bases not matched to a gene: 17. Germline CDR1 reads SGHRS; CDR2 reads YFSETQ. CDR3 nucleotide sequence: TGCGCCAGCAGCCCTGGCCAACCGGGACTAGCGAGGGATTCCTACGAGCAGTACTTC. Translation: CASSPGQPGLARDSYEQYF. Based on the CDR3 plus reference TRBV5-1 and TRBJ2-7, the full variable domain is KAGVTQTPRYLIKTRGQQVTLSCSPISGHRSVSWYQQTPGQGLQFLFEYFSETQRNKGNFPGRFSGRQFSNSRSEMNVSTLELGDSALYLCASSPGQPGLARDSYEQYFGPGTRLTVT.

The chain employs TRBV7-6 and TRBJ2-5; D gene uncertain. The ends were cut back, 5 bases at V and 1 base at J, with 5 bases in the middle. Germline CDR1 and CDR2: SGHVS and FNYEAQ. The CDR3 extends over 12 amino acids. The DNA for the CDR3 is TGTGCCAGCAGCCCACTCCAAGAGACCCAGTACTTC. Encoded protein: CASSPLQETQYF.

The chain joins TRBV19 to TRBJ2-1; TRBD1 might be the D (5 bases). V was clipped by 3 bases and J by 5 bases, with 11 bases between them. In germline, CDR1 is LNHDA, CDR2 SQIVND (reference sequence). The CDR3 loop spans 14 amino acids. CDR3 DNA sequence: TGTGCCAGTAGTATGACAGAAGGGGACAATGAGCAGTTCTTC. Translating it yields CASSMTEGDNEQFF.

The CDR3 protein is CASSPSGLGRNTIYF. The CDR3 DNA reads as TGTGCCAGCTCACCATCGGGACTAGGGAGAAACACCATATATTTT. The gene calls are TRBV18 and TRBJ1-3; D is possibly TRBD1 (5 bases). This CDR3 is 15 amino acids long. V lost 2 bases, J lost 5 bases, and 13 bases lay in between. CDR1 is KGHSH, CDR2 LQKENI, per germline. Together with reference TRBV18 and TRBJ1-3, the CDR3 gives the full variable domain: NAGVMQNPRHLVRRRGQEARLRCSPMKGHSHVYWYRQLPEEGLKFMVYLQKENIIDESGMPKERFSAEFPKEGPSILRIQQVVRGDSAAYFCASSPSGLGRNTIYFGEGSWLTVV.

The chain uses TRBV27 and TRBJ2-5; tentatively, D is TRBD1 (5 bases). This CDR3 contains 14 residues. V was trimmed by 8 bases and J by 4 bases, leaving 17 bases between them. The germline V gene has CDR1 MNHEY and CDR2 SMNVEV (reference sequence). The CDR3 region has the DNA TGTGCCAGCGCCCCCTTGCCTAGGGGAGAGACCCAGTACTTC. Translating gives CASAPLPRGETQYF.

The chain joins TRBV9 to TRBJ2-3, with 9 bases aligning to TRBD2. Per the germline V gene, CDR1 is SGDLS and CDR2 is YYNGEE. The CDR3 has 15 residues. The V segment lost 4 bases and the J segment 1 base; nucleotides outside the gene matches: 4. The DNA for the CDR3 is TGTGCCAGCAGCCCGTTAGCGGGGGGCACAGATACGCAGTATTTT. Translation: CASSPLAGGTDTQYF. Full variable domain (missing parts from reference TRBV9 and TRBJ2-3): DSGVTQTPKHLITATGQRVTLRCSPRSGDLSVYWYQQSLDQGLQFLIQYYNGEERAKGNILERFSAQQFPDLHSELNLSSLELGDSALYFCASSPLAGGTDTQYFGPGTRLTVL.

Worth noting for this clone: The junction departs from germline at one end; a sequencing error may be responsible. The chain links TRBV9 to TRBJ2-7; D not resolved. CDR3 length equals 13 residues. The V gene's germline CDR1 is SGDLS and CDR2 YYNGEE. The CDR3 nucleotides are TGTGCCAGCAGCGTAGCCCCGGAGTACGGGCAGTACTTC. Translating gives CASSVAPEYGQYF.

The rearrangement uses TRBV6-6 and TRBJ1-5; 9 bases agree with TRBD1. The CDR3 has 16 amino acids. Unmatched junction bases numbered 6, after V lost 0 bases and J lost 6 bases. Germline-derived CDR1 and CDR2 are MNHNY and SVGAGI (reference sequence). CDR3 protein: CASSYSTGGDLQPQHF. The CDR3 DNA sequence: TGTGCCAGCAGTTACTCCACAGGGGGCGACCTTCAGCCCCAGCATTTT.

The chain uses TRBV7-9 and TRBJ2-3; 7 bases match TRBD1. The CDR3 is 14 amino acids. Trimming removed 5 bases from V and 6 bases from J; junction bases left unmatched: 8. CDR1 SEHNR and CDR2 FQNEAQ come from the germline V gene (reference sequence). The CDR3 nucleotides read TGTGCCAGCAGCCCACAGACAGGGCCGGATACGCAGTATTTT. This sequence encodes CASSPQTGPDTQYF.

This chain joins TRBV6-4 and TRBJ2-3; TRBD2 matches 12 bases. Germline CDR1 and CDR2: MRHNA and SNTAGT. Trimming cost V 6 bases and J 3 bases; bases outside gene matches: 4. The CDR3 loop spans 15 amino acids. This CDR3 is CASRELAGGTDTQYF. CDR3 in DNA: TGTGCCAGCAGAGAACTAGCGGGAGGTACAGATACGCAGTATTTT.

The chain recombines TRBV19 with TRBJ1-4; TRBD1 aligns across 7 bases. There are 13 residues in the CDR3. Germline V lookup: CDR1 LNHDA, CDR2 SQIVND (reference sequence). V lost 11 bases to trimming and J lost 3 bases; unmatched junction nucleotides: 6. This chain's CDR3 is CAVEGAANEKLFF. The CDR3 DNA reads as TGTGCCGTTGAGGGGGCGGCTAATGAAAAACTGTTTTTT. Based on the CDR3 plus reference TRBV19 and TRBJ1-4, the full variable domain is DGGITQSPKYLFRKEGQNVTLSCEQNLNHDAMYWYRQDPGQGLRLIYYSQIVNDFQKGDIAEGYSVSREKKESFPLTVTSAQKNPTAFYLCAVEGAANEKLFFGSGTQLSVL.

This clone has just one count. The V call is TRBV23-1, the J call TRBJ1-4; the match to TRBD1 covers 11 bases. TRBV23-1 counts as an open reading frame of uncertain function. Germline trimming cut 8 bases from V and 4 bases from J; bases unmatched to any gene: 21. The length of the CDR3 is 20 residues. For the CDR3, the DNA is TGCGCCAGCCTTAGGAACGGACAGGGGGCGACTGGAGGGGGTAATGAAAAACTGTTTTTT. Encoded protein: CASLRNGQGATGGGNEKLFF.

This clone was detected once. The V and J genes are TRBV28 and TRBJ1-2; D is perhaps TRBD1 (5 bases). With 6 bases removed from V and 8 bases from J, the gap between germline ends came to 16 bases. CDR1 MDHEN and CDR2 SYDVKM come from the germline V gene. The CDR3 loop spans 13 amino acids. For the CDR3, the DNA is TGTGCCAGCAGCCTGACAGAAGGTTACGGCTACACCTTC. It translates to CASSLTEGYGYTF.

The V gene is TRBV19, the J gene TRBJ2-1, with a weak D call TRBD1 (5 bases). Trimming cost V 5 bases and J 9 bases, with 8 bases left between them. Germline CDR1 LNHDA, CDR2 SQIVND (reference sequence). This CDR3 contains 11 residues. The CDR3 is CASSPGFEQFF. In DNA, the CDR3 is TGTGCCAGTAGTCCAGGGTTTGAGCAGTTCTTC.

The chain uses TRBV6-4 and TRBJ2-7, with D possibly TRBD2 on 7 matching bases. Trimming removed 6 bases from V and 3 bases from J, with 18 bases in between. The length of the CDR3 is 15 residues. In germline, CDR1 is MRHNA, CDR2 SNTAGT. CDR3 sequence reads: CASSASGGSGYEQYF. Written as DNA, the CDR3 is TGTGCCAGCAGCGCCTCGGGGGGCAGTGGCTACGAGCAGTACTTC.

This chain's CDR3 is CASSLQTVDQENIQYF. For the CDR3, the DNA is TGTGCCAGCAGCTTACAGACAGTTGACCAAGAAAACATTCAGTACTTC. V usage is TRBV7-9 and J usage is TRBJ2-4; the D gene is possibly TRBD1 (5 bases). Per germline, CDR1 SEHNR and CDR2 FQNEAQ (reference sequence). This CDR3 has 16 residues. Trimming cost V 2 bases and J 5 bases, with 16 bases left between them. The entire variable domain, with the rest obtained from reference TRBV7-9 and TRBJ2-4, is as follows: DTGVSQNPRHKITKRGQNVTFRCDPISEHNRLYWYRQTLGQGPEFLTYFQNEAQLEKSRLLSDRFSAERPKGSFSTLEIQRTEQGDSAMYLCASSLQTVDQENIQYFGAGTRLSVL.